This T cell receptor (beta chain) was found in a study of blood T cell repertoires in COVID-19. About the study: Samples taken during acute and convalescent COVID-19 were collected in the United States, Italy and Spain. PBMCs, B-cell-depleted T cells, or T cells provided the cDNA or gDNA that made up the material.

The protocol was immunoSEQ multiplex PCR, while the TCRdb copy is restricted to in-frame clones and leaves out a portion. The sample comprises roughly 400,000 clones, nearly 90% of which are singletons, and approximately 1.5% rests with the top ten. Germline V lookup: CDR1 SNHLY, CDR2 FYNNEI. The CDR3 is made up of 13 amino acids. V dropped 8 bases and J dropped 6; count of bases not matched to a gene: 6. Participants' own reports of clinical history determined their cohort assignment. Recovered Cohort 3 donors showed two negative PCRs, clearance, or symptom resolution. The table lists this clone with a count of one.

The sequence came from a woman under 40 who had recovered from COVID-19. The source material was PBMCs or T cells enriched from blood (not recorded which). This sequence joins TRBV2 and TRBJ2-2; 7 nucleotides agree with TRBD2. CDR3 sequence (DNA): TGTGCCAGCCTGGGGGGAGGGGCCGGGGAGCTGTTTTTT. Translation gives CASLGGGAGELFF.